This TCR beta chain was profiled in a study of T cell responses to AZD1222 COVID-19 vaccine. Study-level points and caveats: At 160-218 and 743-854, vaccine-associated CD4 TCRs were dominant, and they spanned spike.

Repertoires were generated with immunoSEQ multiplex PCR, while TCRdb's copy carries only in-frame clones and drops some. The sample holds about 140,000 clones; roughly 90% are singletons and the top ten take about 3%. The V and J ends lost 7 bases and 9 bases respectively, with 19 bases between them. This CDR3 region has 13 residues. The germline CDR1 and CDR2 sequences are MDHEN and SYDVKM. On this clone itself: Antigen unknown.

Sequencing used peripheral blood, obtained on day 0 of AZD1222 vaccination. This chain links TRBV28 with TRBJ2-7; perhaps TRBD1 as D (6 bases). The sequence came from an adult in good health. CDR3 coding DNA: TGTGCCAGCACACCTGGGGGCAGGCCGATGCAGTACTTC. This encodes CASTPGGRPMQYF.